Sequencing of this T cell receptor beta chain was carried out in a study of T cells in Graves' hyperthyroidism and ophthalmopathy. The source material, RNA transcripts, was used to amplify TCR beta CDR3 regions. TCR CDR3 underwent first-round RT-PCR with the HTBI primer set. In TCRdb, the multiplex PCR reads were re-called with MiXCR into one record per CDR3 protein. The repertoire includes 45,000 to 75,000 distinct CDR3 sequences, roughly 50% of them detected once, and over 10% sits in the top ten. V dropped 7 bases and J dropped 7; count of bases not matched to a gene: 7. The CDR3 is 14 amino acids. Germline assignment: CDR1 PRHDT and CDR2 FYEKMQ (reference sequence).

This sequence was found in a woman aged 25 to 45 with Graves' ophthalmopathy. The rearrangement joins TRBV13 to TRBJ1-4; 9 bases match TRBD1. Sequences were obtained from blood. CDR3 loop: CASNFRTGVEKLFF. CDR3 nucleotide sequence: TGTGCCAGCAACTTCCGGACAGGGGTTGAAAAACTGTTTTTT.